This T cell receptor (beta chain) was sequenced for a study of shared clonotypes between healthy human individuals. Regarding the study as a whole: Rarefaction demonstrated incomplete sorted-subset sequencing despite large depth. Measured sharing among donors was expected to vary with sequencing depth.

As for this clone: The antigen is not known.

Germline V gene data show CDR1 as SGHVS and CDR2 as FQNEAQ. The CDR3 runs 15 residues. V was clipped by 1 base and J by 5 bases, with 14 bases between them. Assay execution proceeded at the deep level. Assay: immunoSEQ multiplex PCR; the TCRdb copy retains only in-frame clones and omits some. The table includes 2 million to 2.5 million clones, 90% to 95% detected once. The sample comprised naive CD4+ T cells sorted from blood. Subset defined: CD45RA+ positively selected. This clonotype was obtained from a man aged 18 to 29 in good health. This chain uses TRBV7-8 with TRBJ2-5, with TRBD2 as a possible D gene (5 bases). CDR3 bases: TGTGCCAGCAGCTTAGGGTTCGCGGGCCGGGAGACCCAGTACTTC. This sequence encodes CASSLGFAGRETQYF.